This TCR beta chain derives from a study of T-cell memory formation after mild COVID-19. Findings of the study overall: Researchers report contracting CD4+ clones mostly in CM and EM, with CD8+ clones in EMRA.

The germline V gene encodes CDR1 SEHNR and CDR2 FQNEAQ (reference sequence). The CDR3 has 17 residues. V was clipped by 1 base and J by 2 bases; unmatched bases: 8. TCRdb itself ran the 5' RACE reads through MiXCR, one entry per CDR3 protein. The sample includes 350,000 to 500,000 distinct CDR3 sequences, over 15% of them seen just once. This clonotype has more than one count but fewer than ten. What it binds is unknown. This TCR was sampled from a man aged 18 to 30 who had mild COVID-19 (a few samples of this study predate the infection). Cell type and time point are not known. The sequenced sample was PBMCs or a T cell subset sorted from them (not recorded which). The chain links TRBV7-9 to TRBJ2-3; 8 bases match TRBD2. In nucleotides, the CDR3 is TGTGCCAGCAGCTTAGGCAGCGGGGGCTCCCACACAGATACGCAGTATTTT. Protein: CASSLGSGGSHTDTQYF.